Included here is one TCR beta chain sequence, with context. These data are taken from a study of cytotoxic CD8 clonotypes in ibrutinib-treated CLL. Germline V gene lookup returns CDR1 DFQATT and CDR2 SNEGSKA (reference sequence). V was clipped by 6 bases and J by 2 bases, with 6 bases between them. The CDR3 runs 11 residues. Sequencing was designed to attain a depth spanning 1 in 200,000 to 1 in 1 million T cells. The data were produced by immunoSEQ multiplex PCR, yet TCRdb's version contains in-frame clones alone and is incomplete. The sample has over 130,000 clones; 80% are singletons. Sequences were derived from PBMCs, sampled after 36 months of ibrutinib treatment. This rearrangement joins TRBV20-1 to TRBJ2-3, with D maybe TRBD2 (5 bases). The clonotype originates from a human donor with chronic lymphocytic leukemia. CDR3 sequence: CSAGITDTQYF. In DNA, the CDR3 is TGCAGTGCCGGGATCACAGATACGCAGTATTTT.